A selection of T cell receptor beta chains follows, all from one sample in a study of blood T cell repertoires in COVID-19. Data came from immunoSEQ multiplex PCR; TCRdb stores just in-frame clones and leaves some out. This sample has 30,000 to 50,000 clones, with roughly 78% found just once. The sample consisted of peripheral blood. The source of these receptors is a man older than 75 with active or convalescent COVID-19. The CDR3 runs from the conserved cysteine through the conserved F or W.

len: 13; j_gene: TRBJ2-1; v_gene: TRBV7-8; CDR3aa: CASSLVGGDEQFF
len: 15; j_gene: TRBJ1-6; v_gene: TRBV27; CDR3aa: CASSLRSIPNSPLHF
len: 13; j_gene: TRBJ1-1; v_gene: TRBV7-6; CDR3aa: CASSLGQGSEAFF
len: 15; j_gene: TRBJ2-1; v_gene: TRBV2; CDR3aa: CASSDRDRGYNEQFF
len: 14; j_gene: TRBJ1-3; v_gene: TRBV3-1/TRBV3-2; CDR3aa: CASSARGAGNTIYF
len: 15; j_gene: TRBJ2-5; v_gene: TRBV28; CDR3aa: CASSSKTGPKETQYF
len: 15; j_gene: TRBJ2-7; v_gene: TRBV6-2/TRBV6-3; CDR3aa: CASSTRQGATHEQYF
len: 14; j_gene: TRBJ2-1; v_gene: TRBV6-2/TRBV6-3; CDR3aa: CASSYGRDYNEQFF
len: 15; j_gene: TRBJ2-3; v_gene: TRBV6-5; CDR3aa: CASSPSGGYTDTQYF
len: 17; j_gene: TRBJ2-1; v_gene: TRBV4-1; CDR3aa: CASSQGGGTRKLGEQFF